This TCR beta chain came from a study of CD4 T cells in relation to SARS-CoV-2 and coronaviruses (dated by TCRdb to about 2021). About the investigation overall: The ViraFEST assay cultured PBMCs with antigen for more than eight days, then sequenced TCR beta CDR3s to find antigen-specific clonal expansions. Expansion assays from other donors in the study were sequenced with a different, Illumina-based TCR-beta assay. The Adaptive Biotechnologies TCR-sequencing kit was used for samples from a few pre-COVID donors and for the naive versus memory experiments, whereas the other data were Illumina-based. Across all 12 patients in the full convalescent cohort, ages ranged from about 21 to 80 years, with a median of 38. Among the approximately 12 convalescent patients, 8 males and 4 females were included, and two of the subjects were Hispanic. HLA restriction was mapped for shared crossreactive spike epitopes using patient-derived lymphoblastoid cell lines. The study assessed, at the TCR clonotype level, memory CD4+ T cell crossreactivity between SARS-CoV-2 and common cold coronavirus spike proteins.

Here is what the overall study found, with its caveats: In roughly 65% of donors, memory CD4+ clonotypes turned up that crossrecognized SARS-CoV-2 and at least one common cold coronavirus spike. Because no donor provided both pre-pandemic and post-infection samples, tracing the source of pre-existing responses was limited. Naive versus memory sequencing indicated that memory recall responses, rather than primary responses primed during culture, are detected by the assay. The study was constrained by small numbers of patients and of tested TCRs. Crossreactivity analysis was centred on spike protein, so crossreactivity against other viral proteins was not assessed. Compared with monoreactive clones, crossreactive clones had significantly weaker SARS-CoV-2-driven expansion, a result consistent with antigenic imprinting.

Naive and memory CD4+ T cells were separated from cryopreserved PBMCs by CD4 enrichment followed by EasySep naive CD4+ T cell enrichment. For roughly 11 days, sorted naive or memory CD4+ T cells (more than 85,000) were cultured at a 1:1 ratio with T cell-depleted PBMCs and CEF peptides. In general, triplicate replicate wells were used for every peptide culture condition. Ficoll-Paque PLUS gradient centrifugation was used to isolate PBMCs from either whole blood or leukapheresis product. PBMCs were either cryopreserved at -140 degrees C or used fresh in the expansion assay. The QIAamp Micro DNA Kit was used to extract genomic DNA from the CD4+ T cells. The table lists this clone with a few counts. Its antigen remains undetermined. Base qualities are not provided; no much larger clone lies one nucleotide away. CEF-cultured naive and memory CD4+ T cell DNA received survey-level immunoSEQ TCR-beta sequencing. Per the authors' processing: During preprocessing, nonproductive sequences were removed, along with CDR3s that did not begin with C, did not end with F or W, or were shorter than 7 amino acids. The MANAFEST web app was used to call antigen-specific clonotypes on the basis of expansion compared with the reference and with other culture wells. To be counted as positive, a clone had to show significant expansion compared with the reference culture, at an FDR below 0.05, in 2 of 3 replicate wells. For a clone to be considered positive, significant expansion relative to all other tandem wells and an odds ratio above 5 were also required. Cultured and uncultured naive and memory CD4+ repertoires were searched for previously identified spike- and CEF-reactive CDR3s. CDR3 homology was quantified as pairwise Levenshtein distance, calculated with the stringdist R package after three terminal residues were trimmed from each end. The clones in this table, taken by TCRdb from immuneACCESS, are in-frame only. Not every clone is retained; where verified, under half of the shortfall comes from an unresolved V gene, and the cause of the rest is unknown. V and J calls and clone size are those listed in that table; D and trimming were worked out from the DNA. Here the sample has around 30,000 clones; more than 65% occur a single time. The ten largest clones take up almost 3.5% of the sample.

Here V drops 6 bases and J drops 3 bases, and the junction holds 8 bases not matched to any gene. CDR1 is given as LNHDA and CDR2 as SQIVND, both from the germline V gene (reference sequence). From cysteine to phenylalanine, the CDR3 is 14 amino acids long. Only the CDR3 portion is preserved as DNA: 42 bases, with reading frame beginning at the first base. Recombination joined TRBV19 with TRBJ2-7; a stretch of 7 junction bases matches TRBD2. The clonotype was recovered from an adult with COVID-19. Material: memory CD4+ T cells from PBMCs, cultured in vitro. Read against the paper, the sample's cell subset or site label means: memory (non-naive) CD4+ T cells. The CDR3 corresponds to CASSKNRDYYEQYF. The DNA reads TGTGCCAGTAGCAAAAACCGGGACTACTACGAGCAGTACTTC.